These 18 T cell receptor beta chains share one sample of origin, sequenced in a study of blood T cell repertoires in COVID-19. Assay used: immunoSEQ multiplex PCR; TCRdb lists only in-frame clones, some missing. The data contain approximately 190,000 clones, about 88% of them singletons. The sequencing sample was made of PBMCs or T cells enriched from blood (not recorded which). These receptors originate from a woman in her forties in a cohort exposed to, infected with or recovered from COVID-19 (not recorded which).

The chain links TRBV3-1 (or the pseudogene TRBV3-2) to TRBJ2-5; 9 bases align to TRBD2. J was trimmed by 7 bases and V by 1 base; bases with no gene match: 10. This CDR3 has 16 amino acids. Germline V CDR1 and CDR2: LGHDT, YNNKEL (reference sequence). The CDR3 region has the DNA TGTGCCAGCAGCCAAGTTGGCGGGGGGGTGAACCGGACCCAGTACTTC. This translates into CASSQVGGGVNRTQYF.

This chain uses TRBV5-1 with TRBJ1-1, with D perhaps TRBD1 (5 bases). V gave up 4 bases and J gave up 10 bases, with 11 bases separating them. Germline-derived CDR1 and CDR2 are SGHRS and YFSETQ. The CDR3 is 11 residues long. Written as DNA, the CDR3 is TGCGCCAGCAGCACTTCAGGGCGAGCTTTCTTT. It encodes CASSTSGRAFF.

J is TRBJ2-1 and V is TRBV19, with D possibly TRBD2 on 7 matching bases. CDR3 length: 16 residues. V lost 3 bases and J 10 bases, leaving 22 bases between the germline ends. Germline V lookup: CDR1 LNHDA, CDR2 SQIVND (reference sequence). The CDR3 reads CASSIALAGALLEQFF. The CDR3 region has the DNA TGTGCCAGTAGTATCGCCCTGGCGGGGGCCCTATTAGAGCAGTTCTTC.

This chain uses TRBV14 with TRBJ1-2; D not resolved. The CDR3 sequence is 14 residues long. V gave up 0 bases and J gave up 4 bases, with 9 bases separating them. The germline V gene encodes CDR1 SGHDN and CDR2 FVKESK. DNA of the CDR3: TGTGCCAGCAGCCAAGATATAGGAGCCTATGGCTACACCTTC. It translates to CASSQDIGAYGYTF.

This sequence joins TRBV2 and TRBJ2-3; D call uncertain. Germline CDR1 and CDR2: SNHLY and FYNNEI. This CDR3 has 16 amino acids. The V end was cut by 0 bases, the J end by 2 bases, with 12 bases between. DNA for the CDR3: TGTGCCAGCAGTGAAGCTGGCAGGCCGAACACAGATACGCAGTATTTT. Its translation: CASSEAGRPNTDTQYF.

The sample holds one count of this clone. The CDR3 DNA sequence: TGTGCCAGCAGTAGAACGTCGGACACTGAAGCTTTCTTT. This encodes CASSRTSDTEAFF. V gene TRBV27 combines with J gene TRBJ1-1; D is uncertain. The CDR3 is 13 residues long. CDR1 is MNHEY and CDR2 is SMNVEV in the germline V gene (reference sequence). The V and J ends lost 5 bases and 3 bases respectively, with 10 bases between them.

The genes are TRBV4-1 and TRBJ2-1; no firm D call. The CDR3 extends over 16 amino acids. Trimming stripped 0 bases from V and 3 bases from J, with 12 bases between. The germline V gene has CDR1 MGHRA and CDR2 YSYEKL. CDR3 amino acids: CASSQDLRDNYNEQFF. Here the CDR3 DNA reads TGCGCCAGCAGCCAAGATCTTCGCGACAACTACAATGAGCAGTTCTTC.

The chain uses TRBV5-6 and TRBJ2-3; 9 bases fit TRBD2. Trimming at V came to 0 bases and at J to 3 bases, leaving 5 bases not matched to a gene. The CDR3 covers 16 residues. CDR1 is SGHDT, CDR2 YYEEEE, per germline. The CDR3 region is CASSLGLAGPTDTQYF. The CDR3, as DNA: TGTGCCAGCAGCTTGGGCCTAGCGGGACCGACAGATACGCAGTATTTT.

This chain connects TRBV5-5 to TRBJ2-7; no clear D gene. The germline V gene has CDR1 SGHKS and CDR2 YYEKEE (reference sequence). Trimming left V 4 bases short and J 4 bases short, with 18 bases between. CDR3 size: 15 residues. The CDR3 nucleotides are TGTGCCAGCAGCCCCGAGCTTTTCCGAGCTTACGAGCAGTACTTC. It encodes CASSPELFRAYEQYF. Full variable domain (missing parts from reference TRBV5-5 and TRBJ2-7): DAGVTQSPTHLIKTRGQQVTLRCSPISGHKSVSWYQQVLGQGPQFIFQYYEKEERGRGNFPDRFSARQFPNYSSELNVNALLLGDSALYLCASSPELFRAYEQYFGPGTRLTVT.

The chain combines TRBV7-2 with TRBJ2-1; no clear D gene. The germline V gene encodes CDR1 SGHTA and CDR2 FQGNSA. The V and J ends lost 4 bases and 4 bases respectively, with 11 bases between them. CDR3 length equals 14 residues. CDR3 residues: CASSSPSPYNEQFF. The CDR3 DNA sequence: TGTGCCAGCAGCTCTCCCTCCCCTTACAATGAGCAGTTCTTC.

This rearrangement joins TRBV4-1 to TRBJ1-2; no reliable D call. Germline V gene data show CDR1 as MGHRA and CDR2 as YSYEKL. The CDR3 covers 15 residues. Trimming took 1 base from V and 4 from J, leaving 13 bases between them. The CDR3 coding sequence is TGCGCCAGCAGCCAAGTCACAGTCTCGGCCTATGGCTACACCTTC. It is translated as CASSQVTVSAYGYTF.

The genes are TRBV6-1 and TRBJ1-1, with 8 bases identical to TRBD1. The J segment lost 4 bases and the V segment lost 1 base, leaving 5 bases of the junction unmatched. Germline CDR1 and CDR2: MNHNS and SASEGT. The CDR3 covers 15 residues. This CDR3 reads CASSEDGTGGTEAFF. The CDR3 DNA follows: TGTGCCAGCAGTGAAGACGGTACAGGGGGCACTGAAGCTTTCTTT.

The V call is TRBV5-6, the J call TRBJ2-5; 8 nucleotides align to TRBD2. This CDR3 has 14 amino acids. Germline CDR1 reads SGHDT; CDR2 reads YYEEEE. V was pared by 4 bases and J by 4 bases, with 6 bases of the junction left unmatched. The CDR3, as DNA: TGTGCCAGCAGCGGGGGGGCGGGAGGAGAGACCCAGTACTTC. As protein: CASSGGAGGETQYF. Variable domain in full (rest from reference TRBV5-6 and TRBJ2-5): DAGVTQSPTHLIKTRGQQVTLRCSPKSGHDTVSWYQQALGQGPQFIFQYYEEEERQRGNFPDRFSGHQFPNYSSELNVNALLLGDSALYLCASSGGAGGETQYFGPGTRLLVL.

The CDR3 loop reads CASSQTIEQFF. Here the CDR3 DNA reads TGCGCCAGCAGCCAAACAATTGAGCAGTTCTTC. The gene calls are TRBV4-1 and TRBJ2-1; D is unclear. Trimming took off 2 bases at V and 9 bases at J, with 5 bases between the two ends. This CDR3 is 11 amino acids long. CDR1 MGHRA and CDR2 YSYEKL come from the germline V gene.

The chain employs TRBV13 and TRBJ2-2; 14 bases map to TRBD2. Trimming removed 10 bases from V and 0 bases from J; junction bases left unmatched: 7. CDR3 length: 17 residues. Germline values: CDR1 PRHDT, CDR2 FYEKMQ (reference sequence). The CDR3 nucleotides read TGTGCCATGTATAGGACTAGCGGGGGGCCGAACACCGGGGAGCTGTTTTTT. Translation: CAMYRTSGGPNTGELFF.

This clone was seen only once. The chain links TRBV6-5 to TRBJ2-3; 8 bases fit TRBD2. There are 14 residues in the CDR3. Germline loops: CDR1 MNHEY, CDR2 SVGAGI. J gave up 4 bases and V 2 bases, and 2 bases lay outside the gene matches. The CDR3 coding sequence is TGTGCCAGCAGTTACGCGGGAGGTCCAGATACGCAGTATTTT. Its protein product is CASSYAGGPDTQYF.

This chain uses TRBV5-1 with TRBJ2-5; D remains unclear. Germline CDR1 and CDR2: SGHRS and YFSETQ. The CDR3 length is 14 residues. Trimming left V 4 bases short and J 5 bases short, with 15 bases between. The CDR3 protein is CASSRNEEVETQYF. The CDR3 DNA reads TGCGCCAGCAGCCGTAATGAAGAGGTGGAGACCCAGTACTTC. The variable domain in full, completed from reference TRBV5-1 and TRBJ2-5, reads KAGVTQTPRYLIKTRGQQVTLSCSPISGHRSVSWYQQTPGQGLQFLFEYFSETQRNKGNFPGRFSGRQFSNSRSEMNVSTLELGDSALYLCASSRNEEVETQYFGPGTRLLVL.

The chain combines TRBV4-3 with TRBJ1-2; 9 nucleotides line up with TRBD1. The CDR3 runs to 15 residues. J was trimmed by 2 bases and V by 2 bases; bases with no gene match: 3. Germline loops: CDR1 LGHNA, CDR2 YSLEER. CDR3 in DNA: TGCGCCAGCAGCCAAACAGGACAGGGGAACTATGGCTACACCTTC. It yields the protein CASSQTGQGNYGYTF.